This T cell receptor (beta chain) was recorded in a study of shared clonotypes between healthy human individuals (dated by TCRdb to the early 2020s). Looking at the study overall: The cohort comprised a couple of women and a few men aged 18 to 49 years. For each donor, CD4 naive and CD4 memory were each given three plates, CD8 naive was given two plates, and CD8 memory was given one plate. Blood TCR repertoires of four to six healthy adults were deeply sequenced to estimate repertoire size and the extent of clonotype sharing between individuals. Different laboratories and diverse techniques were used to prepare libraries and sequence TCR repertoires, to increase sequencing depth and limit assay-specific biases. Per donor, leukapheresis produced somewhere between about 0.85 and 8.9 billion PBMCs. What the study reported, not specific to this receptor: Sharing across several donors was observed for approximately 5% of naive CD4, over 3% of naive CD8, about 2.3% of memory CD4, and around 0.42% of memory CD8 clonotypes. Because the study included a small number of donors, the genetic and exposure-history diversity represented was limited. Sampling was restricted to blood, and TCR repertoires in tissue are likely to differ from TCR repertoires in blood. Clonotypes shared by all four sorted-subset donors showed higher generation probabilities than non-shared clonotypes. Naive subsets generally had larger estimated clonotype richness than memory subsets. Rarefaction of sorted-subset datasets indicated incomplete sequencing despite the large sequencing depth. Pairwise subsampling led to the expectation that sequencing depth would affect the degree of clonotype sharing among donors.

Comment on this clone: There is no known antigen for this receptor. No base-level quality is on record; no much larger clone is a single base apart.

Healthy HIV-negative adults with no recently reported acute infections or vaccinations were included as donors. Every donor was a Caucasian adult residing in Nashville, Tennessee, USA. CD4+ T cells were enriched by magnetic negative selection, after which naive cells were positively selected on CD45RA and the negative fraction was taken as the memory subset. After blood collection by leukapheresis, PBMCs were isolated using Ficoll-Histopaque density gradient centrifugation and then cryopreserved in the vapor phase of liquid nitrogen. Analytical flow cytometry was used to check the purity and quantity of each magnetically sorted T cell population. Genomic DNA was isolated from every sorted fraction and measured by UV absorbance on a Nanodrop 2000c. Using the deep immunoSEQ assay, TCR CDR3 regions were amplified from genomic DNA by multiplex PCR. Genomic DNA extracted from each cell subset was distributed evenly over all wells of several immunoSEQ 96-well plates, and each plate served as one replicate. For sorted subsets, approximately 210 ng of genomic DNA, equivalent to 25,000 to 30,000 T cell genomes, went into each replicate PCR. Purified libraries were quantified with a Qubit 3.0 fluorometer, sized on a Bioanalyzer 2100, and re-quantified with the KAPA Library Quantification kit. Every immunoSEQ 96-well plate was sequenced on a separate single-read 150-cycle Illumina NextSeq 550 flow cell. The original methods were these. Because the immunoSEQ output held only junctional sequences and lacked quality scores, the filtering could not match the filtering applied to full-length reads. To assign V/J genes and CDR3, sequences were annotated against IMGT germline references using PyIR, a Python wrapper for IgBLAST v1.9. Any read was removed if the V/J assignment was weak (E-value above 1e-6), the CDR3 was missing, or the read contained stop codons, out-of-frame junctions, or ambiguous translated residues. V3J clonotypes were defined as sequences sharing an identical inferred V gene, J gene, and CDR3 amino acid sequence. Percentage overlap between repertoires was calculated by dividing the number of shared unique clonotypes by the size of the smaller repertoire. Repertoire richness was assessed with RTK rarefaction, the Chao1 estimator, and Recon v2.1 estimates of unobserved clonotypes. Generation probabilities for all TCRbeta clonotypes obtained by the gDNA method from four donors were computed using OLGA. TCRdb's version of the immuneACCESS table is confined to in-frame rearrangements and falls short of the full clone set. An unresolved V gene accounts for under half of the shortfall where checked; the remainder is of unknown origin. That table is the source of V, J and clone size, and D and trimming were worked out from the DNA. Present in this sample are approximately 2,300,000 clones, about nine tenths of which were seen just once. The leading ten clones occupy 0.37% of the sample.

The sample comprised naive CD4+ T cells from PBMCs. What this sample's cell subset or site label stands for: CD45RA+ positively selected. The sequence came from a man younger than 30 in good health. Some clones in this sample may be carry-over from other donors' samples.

The sequenced DNA is TGTGCCAGCAGTATAGGAGGCACAGATACGCAGTATTTT. It encodes CASSIGGTDTQYF. The chain is assembled from TRBV2 and TRBJ2-3, with the D gene not confidently named. The CDR3, cysteine through phenylalanine, is 13 amino acids long. Just the 39-base CDR3 DNA is kept, in frame starting at base 1. Deletion took 5 bases off V and 1 base off J, with a span of 7 bases between the germline ends. From the germline V gene, CDR1 is SNHLY and CDR2 is FYNNEI.